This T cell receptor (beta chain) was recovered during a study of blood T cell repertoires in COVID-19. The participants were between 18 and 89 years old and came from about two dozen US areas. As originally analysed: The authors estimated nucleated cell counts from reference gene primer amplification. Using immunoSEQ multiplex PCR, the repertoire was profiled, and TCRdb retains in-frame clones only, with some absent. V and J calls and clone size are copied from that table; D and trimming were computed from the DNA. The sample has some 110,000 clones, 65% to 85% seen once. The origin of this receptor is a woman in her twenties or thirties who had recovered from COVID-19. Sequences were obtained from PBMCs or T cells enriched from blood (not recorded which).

CDR3 in DNA: TGTGCCAGCAGTTTGGGGCCAAAAGGTACTGAAGCTTTCTTT. Its translation: CASSLGPKGTEAFF. The V and J genes are TRBV28 and TRBJ1-1, with D possibly TRBD1 on 5 matching bases. Germline V CDR1 and CDR2: MDHEN, SYDVKM. The CDR3 consists of 14 residues. V was trimmed by 3 bases and J by 5 bases, leaving 13 bases between them.